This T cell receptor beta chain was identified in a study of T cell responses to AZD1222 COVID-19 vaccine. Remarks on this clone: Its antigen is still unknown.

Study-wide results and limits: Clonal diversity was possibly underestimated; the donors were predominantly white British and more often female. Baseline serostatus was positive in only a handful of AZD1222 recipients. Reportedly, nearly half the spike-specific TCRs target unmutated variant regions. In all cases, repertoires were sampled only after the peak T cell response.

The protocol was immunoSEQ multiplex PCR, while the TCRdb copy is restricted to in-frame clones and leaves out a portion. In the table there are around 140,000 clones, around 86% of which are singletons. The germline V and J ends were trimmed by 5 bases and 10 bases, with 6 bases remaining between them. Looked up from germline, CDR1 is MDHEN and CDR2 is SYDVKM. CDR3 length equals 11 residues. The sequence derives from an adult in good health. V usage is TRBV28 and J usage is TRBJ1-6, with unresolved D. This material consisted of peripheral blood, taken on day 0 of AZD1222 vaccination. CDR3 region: CASSTSSPLHF. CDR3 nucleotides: TGTGCCAGCAGTACCTCATCACCCCTCCACTTT.